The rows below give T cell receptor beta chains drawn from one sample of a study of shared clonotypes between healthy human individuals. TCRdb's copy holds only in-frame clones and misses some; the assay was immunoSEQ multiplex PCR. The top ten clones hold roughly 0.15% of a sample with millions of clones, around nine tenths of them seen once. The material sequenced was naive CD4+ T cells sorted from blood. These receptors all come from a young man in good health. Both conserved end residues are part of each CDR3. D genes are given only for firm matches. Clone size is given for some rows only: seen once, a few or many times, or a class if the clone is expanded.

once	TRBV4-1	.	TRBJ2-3	CASSQSAGTDTQYF	TGCGCCAGCAGCCAAAGCGCCGGCACAGATACGCAGTATTTT
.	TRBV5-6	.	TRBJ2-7	CASSQDRYLVFSYEQYF	TGTGCCAGCAGCCAGGACAGATATTTAGTATTCTCCTACGAGCAGTACTTC
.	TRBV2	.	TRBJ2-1	CASSETGGSYNEQFF	TGTGCCAGCAGTGAAACAGGCGGCTCCTACAATGAGCAGTTCTTC
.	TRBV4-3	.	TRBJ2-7	CASSRILGGTFEQYF	TGCGCCAGCAGCCGAATCCTCGGCGGGACTTTCGAGCAGTACTTC
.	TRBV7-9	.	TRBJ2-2	CASSLGGAGELFF	TGTGCCAGCAGCTTAGGAGGGGCCGGGGAGCTGTTTTTT
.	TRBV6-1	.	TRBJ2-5	CATHWETQYF	TGTGCCACCCACTGGGAGACCCAGTACTTC
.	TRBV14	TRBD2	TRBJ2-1	CASSRKTSGSVNEQFF	TGTGCCAGCAGCCGAAAAACTAGCGGGAGCGTTAATGAGCAGTTCTTC
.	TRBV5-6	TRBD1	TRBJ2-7	CASSPRTGRVNDEQYF	TGTGCCAGCAGCCCGCGGACAGGCCGGGTCAACGACGAGCAGTACTTC
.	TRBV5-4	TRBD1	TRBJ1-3	CASSSGGSSGNTIYF	TGTGCCAGCAGCTCAGGGGGAAGCTCTGGAAACACCATATATTTT
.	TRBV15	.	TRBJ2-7	CATSRDRLFYEQYF	TGTGCCACCAGCAGAGATAGACTCTTCTACGAGCAGTACTTC
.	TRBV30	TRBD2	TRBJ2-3	CAWSVTRTSGRVADTQYF	TGTGCCTGGAGTGTTACCCGGACTAGCGGGAGGGTTGCAGATACGCAGTATTTT
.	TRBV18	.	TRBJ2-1	CASSPQAGPYNEQFF	TGTGCCAGCTCACCCCAGGCAGGGCCATACAATGAGCAGTTCTTC
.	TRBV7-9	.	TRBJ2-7	CASGGNAHEQYF	TGTGCCAGCGGGGGAAACGCTCACGAGCAGTACTTC
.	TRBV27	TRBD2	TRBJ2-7	CASSLPGRVGNEQYF	TGTGCCAGCAGTTTGCCCGGGAGGGTGGGAAACGAGCAGTACTTC